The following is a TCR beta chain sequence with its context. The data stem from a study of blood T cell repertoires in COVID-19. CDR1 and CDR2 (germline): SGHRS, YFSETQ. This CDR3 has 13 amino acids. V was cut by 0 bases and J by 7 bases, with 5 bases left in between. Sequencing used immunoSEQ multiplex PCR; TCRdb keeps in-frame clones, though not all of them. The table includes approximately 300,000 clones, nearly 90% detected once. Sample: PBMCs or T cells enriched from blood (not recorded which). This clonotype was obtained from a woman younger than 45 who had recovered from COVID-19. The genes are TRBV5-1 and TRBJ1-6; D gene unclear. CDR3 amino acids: CASSLDLNSPLHF. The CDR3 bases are TGCGCCAGCAGCTTGGACCTAAATTCACCCCTCCACTTT.